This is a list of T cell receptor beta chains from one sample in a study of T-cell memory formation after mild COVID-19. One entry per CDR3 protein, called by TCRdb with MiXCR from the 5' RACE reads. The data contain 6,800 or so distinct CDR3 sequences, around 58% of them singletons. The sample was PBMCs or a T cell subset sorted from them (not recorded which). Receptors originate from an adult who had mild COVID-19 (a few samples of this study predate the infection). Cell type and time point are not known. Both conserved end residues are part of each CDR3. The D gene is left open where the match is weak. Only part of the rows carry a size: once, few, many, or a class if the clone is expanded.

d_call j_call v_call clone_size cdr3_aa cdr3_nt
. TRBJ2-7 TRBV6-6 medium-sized CASTGSYEQYF TGTGCCAGCACAGGGTCCTACGAGCAGTACTTC
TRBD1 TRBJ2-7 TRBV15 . CATSGGTGGSHYEQYF TGTGCCACCAGCGGCGGGACAGGGGGCTCCCACTACGAGCAGTACTTC
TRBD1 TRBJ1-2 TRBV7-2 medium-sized CASSARGTGHYGYTF TGTGCCAGCAGCGCTCGCGGGACAGGGCACTATGGCTACACCTTC
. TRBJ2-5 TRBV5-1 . CASSLGTGQGAGTQYF TGCGCCAGCAGCTTGGGGACAGGCCAAGGAGCGGGGACCCAGTACTTC
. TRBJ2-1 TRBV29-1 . CSVEWGAVHNEQFF TGCAGCGTTGAGTGGGGGGCGGTCCACAATGAGCAGTTCTTC
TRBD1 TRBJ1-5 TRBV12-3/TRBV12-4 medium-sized CASSAATWTGGNQPQHF TGTGCCAGCAGTGCCGCGACCTGGACAGGGGGCAATCAGCCCCAGCATTTT
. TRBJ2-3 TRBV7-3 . CASSLGLGLKTDTQYF TGTGCCAGCAGCTTAGGTTTGGGCTTAAAAACAGATACGCAGTATTTT
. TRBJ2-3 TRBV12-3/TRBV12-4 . CASTSGRSTDTQYF TGTGCCAGCACCTCGGGACGGAGCACAGATACGCAGTATTTT
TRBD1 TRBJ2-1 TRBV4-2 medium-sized CASSQWTGAYNEQFF TGTGCCAGCAGCCAATGGACAGGAGCTTACAATGAGCAGTTCTTC
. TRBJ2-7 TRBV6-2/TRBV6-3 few CATQAWGYEQYF TGTGCCACCCAGGCCTGGGGCTACGAGCAGTACTTC
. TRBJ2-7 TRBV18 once CASSPRGGAAYEQYF TGTGCCAGCTCACCCCGAGGGGGTGCAGCCTACGAGCAGTACTTC
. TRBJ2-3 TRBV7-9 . CASRYPDRSTQYF TGTGCCAGCAGATACCCGGACCGGTCAACGCAGTATTTT
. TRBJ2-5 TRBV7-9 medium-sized CASSPPLQETQYF TGTGCCAGCAGCCCCCCGTTACAAGAGACCCAGTACTTC
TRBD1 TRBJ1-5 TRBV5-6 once CASSLYVGRGERPQHF TGTGCCAGCAGCTTGTATGTAGGCAGGGGGGAACGGCCCCAGCATTTT
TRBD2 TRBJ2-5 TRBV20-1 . CSARTPSPAGETQYF TGCAGTGCTAGGACGCCGTCACCAGCGGGGGAGACCCAGTACTTC
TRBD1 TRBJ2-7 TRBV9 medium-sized CASSASTDRVENEQYF TGTGCCAGCAGCGCATCCACGGACAGGGTTGAAAACGAGCAGTACTTC
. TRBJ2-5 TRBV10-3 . CAISSTGQEETQYF TGTGCCATCAGTTCAACCGGCCAGGAAGAGACCCAGTACTTC